The sequence of this T cell receptor beta chain was determined in a study of T cells in Graves' hyperthyroidism and ophthalmopathy. Study as a whole: Peripheral blood specimens were obtained at initial diagnosis, prior to any treatment.

This clonotype has a count of ten or more. The target antigen is unknown. Orbital computed tomography and thyroid ultrasound, together with serum TRAb and thyroxine and clinical symptoms, were used for diagnoses. The V gene lost 3 bases and the J gene lost 4 bases, with 16 bases spanning the gap. The CDR3 extends over 15 amino acids. Germline lookup yields CDR1 LGHDT and CDR2 YNNKEL (reference sequence). Points from the study as a whole: Appearing also in blood were most of the thyroid clonotypes expanded above 0.001.

RNA transcripts served as the template for amplifying TCR beta CDR3 regions. With the HTBI primer set, the TCR CDR3 went through a first round of RT-PCR. TCRdb re-called the multiplex PCR reads through MiXCR, storing one row per CDR3 protein. This table has fewer than 300,000 distinct CDR3 sequences, around 15% appearing once. This sequence joins TRBV3-1 and TRBJ2-7, with D unresolved. This TCR derives from a woman aged 50 to 65 with Graves' hyperthyroidism that later progressed to Graves' ophthalmopathy. Sequenced sample: blood. The CDR3, as DNA: TGTGCCAGCAGCCACGCCATAACCGCCGGATACGAGCAGTACTTC. As protein: CASSHAITAGYEQYF.